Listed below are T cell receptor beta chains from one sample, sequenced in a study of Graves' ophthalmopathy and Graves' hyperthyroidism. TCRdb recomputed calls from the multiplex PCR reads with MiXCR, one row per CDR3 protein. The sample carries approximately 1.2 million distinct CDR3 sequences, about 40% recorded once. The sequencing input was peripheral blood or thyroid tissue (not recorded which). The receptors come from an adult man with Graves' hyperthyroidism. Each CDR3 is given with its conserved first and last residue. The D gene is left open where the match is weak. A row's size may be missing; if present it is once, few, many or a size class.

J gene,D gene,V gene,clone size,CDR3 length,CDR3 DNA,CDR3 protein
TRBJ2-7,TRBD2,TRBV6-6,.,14,TGTGCCAGCAGTAGTAGCGGGAGTATCTACGAGCAGTACTTC,CASSSSGSIYEQYF
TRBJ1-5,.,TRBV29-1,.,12,TGCAGCTCGGTCCGGGTCGGTCAGCCCCAGCATTTT,CSSVRVGQPQHF
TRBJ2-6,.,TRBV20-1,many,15,TGCAGTGCTAGATTGCGGGAAACCGGGGCCAACGTCCTGACTTTC,CSARLRETGANVLTF
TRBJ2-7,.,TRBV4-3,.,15,TGCGCCAGCAGCCAAGATCCCAGACAGCATTACGAGCAGTACTTC,CASSQDPRQHYEQYF
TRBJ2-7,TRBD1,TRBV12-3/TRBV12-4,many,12,TGTGCCAGCAGCCGGGGACAGGGCGAGCAGTACTTC,CASSRGQGEQYF
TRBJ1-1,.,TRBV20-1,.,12,TGCAGTGCTAGCGGGACGGGCACTGAAGCTTTCTTT,CSASGTGTEAFF
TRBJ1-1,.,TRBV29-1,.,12,TGCAGCGCCACACAGACTATCACTGAAGCTTTCTTT,CSATQTITEAFF
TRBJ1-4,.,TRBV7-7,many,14,TGTGCCAGCAGCCCGAAGGCCTGGGAGGGAAAACTGTTTTTT,CASSPKAWEGKLFF
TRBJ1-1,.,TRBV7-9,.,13,TGTGCCAGCAGCCCTAGACTGATCACTGAAGCTTTCTTT,CASSPRLITEAFF
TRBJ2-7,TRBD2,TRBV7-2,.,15,TGTGCTAGCAGTCAAGTGAGCGGGGGAGGCCACGAGCAGTACTTC,CASSQVSGGGHEQYF
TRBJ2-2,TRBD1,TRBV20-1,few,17,TGCAGTGCTAGAGGAGCCCGGGACAGCGACACCACCGGGGAGCTGTTTTTT,CSARGARDSDTTGELFF
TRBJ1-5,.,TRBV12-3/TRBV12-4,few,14,TGTGCCAGCACCTTATCTGGCGGCAGCCAGCCCCAGCATTTT,CASTLSGGSQPQHF
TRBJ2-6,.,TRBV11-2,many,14,TGTGCCAGCTGGGTTTACTCTGGGGCCAACGTCCTGACTTTC,CASWVYSGANVLTF
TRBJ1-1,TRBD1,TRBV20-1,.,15,TGCAGTGCTAGATTGGACAGGGGAATGGTTTCTGAAGCTTTCTTT,CSARLDRGMVSEAFF
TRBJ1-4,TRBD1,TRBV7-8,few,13,TGTGCCAGCAGCCGACAGGGGTATGAAAAACTGTTTTTT,CASSRQGYEKLFF
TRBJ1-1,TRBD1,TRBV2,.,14,TGCGCCAGCAGCGAGGACAGGGGACCCCCCGAAGCTTTCTTT,CASSEDRGPPEAFF
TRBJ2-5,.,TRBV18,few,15,TGTGCCAGCTCACCATCGGGCGGGGGCAGAGAGACCCAGTACTTC,CASSPSGGGRETQYF
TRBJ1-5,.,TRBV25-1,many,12,TGTGCCAGCAGTGGACAACAGGGTTCCCAGCATTTT,CASSGQQGSQHF
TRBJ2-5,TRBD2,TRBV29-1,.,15,TGCAGAGTTGCCGACGTCCGGGGGGTAGGCGAGACCCAGTACTTC,CRVADVRGVGETQYF
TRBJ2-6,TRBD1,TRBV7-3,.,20,TGTGCCAGCAGCTTAAACTCGGGACAGGGCTTGCAGCTCGGGGCCAACGTCCTGACTTTC,CASSLNSGQGLQLGANVLTF
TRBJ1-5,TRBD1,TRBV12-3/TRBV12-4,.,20,TGTGCCAGCAGTTTAGCGCCGGGGACAGGGGGTTCGGGAAGCAATCAGCCCCAGCATTTT,CASSLAPGTGGSGSNQPQHF
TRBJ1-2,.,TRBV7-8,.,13,TGTGCCTGGAGTTTGGGGGATAACTATGGCTACACCTTC,CAWSLGDNYGYTF
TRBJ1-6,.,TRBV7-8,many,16,TGTGCCAGCAGATTGACAAGGAGCTCCTATAATTCACCCCTCCACTTT,CASRLTRSSYNSPLHF
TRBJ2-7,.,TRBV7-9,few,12,TGTGCCAGCAGCCCCTTATCCCCCGAGCAGTACTTC,CASSPLSPEQYF
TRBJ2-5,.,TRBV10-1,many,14,TGCGCCAGCAGTGAATATATGGGCGGAGAGACCCAGTACTTC,CASSEYMGGETQYF
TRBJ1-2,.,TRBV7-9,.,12,TGTGCCAGCAGCACGGGGGACTATGGCTACACCTTC,CASSTGDYGYTF
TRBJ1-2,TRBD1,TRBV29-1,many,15,TGCAGCGCCGGCCAGGACAGGGTGGAGGACTATGGCTACACCTTC,CSAGQDRVEDYGYTF
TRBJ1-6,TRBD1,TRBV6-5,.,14,TGTGCCAGCGGAACTGGGACAGATAATTCACCCCTCCACTTT,CASGTGTDNSPLHF
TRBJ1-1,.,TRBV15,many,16,TGTGCCACCAGCAGACGCCCAGGGACAATTAACACTGAAGCTTTCTTT,CATSRRPGTINTEAFF
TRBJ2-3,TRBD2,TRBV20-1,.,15,TGCAGTGCTAGACACGCGGGAGAGTCCCCCGATACGCAGTATTTT,CSARHAGESPDTQYF
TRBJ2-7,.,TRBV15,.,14,TGTGCCACCAGCAGCCTCCGGGGGTCCTACGAGCAGTACTTC,CATSSLRGSYEQYF
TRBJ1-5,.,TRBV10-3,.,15,TGTGCCACCAGTGAGTCGAGGGGTGAGCGCCAGCCCCAGCATTTT,CATSESRGERQPQHF
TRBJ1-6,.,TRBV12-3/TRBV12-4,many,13,TGTGCCAGCAGCCTGGATTGGGGTTCACCCCTCCACTTT,CASSLDWGSPLHF
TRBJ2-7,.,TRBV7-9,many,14,TGTGCCAGCAGCTTAGAACAAAAAACCTACGAGCAGTACTTC,CASSLEQKTYEQYF
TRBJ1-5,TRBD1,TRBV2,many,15,TGTGCCAGCAGTTTGGGACAGAGCGTAAATCAGCCCCAGCATTTT,CASSLGQSVNQPQHF
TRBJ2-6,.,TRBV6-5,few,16,TGTGCCAGCATTGCGACAGGTTACTCTGGGGCCAACGTCCTGACTTTC,CASIATGYSGANVLTF
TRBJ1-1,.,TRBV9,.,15,TGTGCCAGCAGCCCTAGTCGGCGGGGATGGGCTGAAGCTTTCTTT,CASSPSRRGWAEAFF
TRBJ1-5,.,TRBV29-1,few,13,TGCAGCGTTGAAAGAACAGGGAGGGAGACCCAGCATTTT,CSVERTGRETQHF
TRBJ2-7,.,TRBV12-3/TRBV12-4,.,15,TGTGCCAGCAGTTCCAGGGCCTATAGCTCCTACGAGCAGTACTTC,CASSSRAYSSYEQYF
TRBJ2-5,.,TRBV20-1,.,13,TGCAGTGCTAGTCTTCCGTACCAAGAGACCCAGTACTTC,CSASLPYQETQYF
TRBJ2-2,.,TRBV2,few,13,TGTGCCAGCACCGAGGGTTGGGCTGGGGAGCTGTTTTTT,CASTEGWAGELFF
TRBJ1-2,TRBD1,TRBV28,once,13,TGTGCCAGCAGGTCTACAGGGGACTATGGCTACACCTTC,CASRSTGDYGYTF
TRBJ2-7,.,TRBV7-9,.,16,TGTGCCAGCAGCTTAGTACCCAGTCCGAGCTCCTACGAGCAGTACTTC,CASSLVPSPSSYEQYF
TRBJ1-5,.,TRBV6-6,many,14,TGTGCCAGCAATCTGGCAGCCTATAATCAGCCCCAGCATTTT,CASNLAAYNQPQHF
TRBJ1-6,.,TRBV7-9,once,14,TGTGCCAGCAGCGCGCGGACAGTGAATTCACCCCTCCACTTT,CASSARTVNSPLHF
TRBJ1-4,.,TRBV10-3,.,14,TGTGCCATCAGGGGTGAGTCAACTAATGAAAAACTGTTTTTT,CAIRGESTNEKLFF
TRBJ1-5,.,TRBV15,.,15,TGTGCCACCAGCAGGTATGGGCCGGTAGGACAGCCCCAGCATTTT,CATSRYGPVGQPQHF
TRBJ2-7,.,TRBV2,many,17,TGTGCCAGCAGTCCTACCCTCACGGGAGAGGCGGATTACGAGCAGTACTTC,CASSPTLTGEADYEQYF
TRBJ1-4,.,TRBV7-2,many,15,TGTGCCAGCAGCTTAGAGGGGGGTTTAAATGAAAAACTGTTTTTT,CASSLEGGLNEKLFF
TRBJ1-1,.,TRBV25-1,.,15,TGTGCCAGCAGTTTAAGGGCTGAGGATGGCACTGAAGCTTTCTTT,CASSLRAEDGTEAFF
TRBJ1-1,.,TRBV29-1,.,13,TGCAGCGCTAGGACTCCCACGGGTAATGGAGCTTTCTTT,CSARTPTGNGAFF
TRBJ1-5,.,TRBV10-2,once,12,TGCGCCAGCGGGGGGACGGATCAGCCCCAGCATTTT,CASGGTDQPQHF
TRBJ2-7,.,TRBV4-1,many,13,TGCGCCAGCAGCCAAGTACAGGTTGAGGAGCAGTACTTC,CASSQVQVEEQYF
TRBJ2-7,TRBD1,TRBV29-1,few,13,TGCAGCGCTGGGACAGGGGAGCTACGGGAGCAGTACTTC,CSAGTGELREQYF
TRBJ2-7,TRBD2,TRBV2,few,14,TGTGCCAGCAGTTCGGGGGGACTAGCCTACGAGCAGTACTTC,CASSSGGLAYEQYF
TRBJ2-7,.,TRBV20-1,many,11,TGCAGTGCTACCAGAGCCTACGAGCAGTACTTC,CSATRAYEQYF
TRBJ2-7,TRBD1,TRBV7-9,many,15,TGTGCCAGCAGCACTCGGGACAGGGGAGTCTACGAGCAGTACTTC,CASSTRDRGVYEQYF